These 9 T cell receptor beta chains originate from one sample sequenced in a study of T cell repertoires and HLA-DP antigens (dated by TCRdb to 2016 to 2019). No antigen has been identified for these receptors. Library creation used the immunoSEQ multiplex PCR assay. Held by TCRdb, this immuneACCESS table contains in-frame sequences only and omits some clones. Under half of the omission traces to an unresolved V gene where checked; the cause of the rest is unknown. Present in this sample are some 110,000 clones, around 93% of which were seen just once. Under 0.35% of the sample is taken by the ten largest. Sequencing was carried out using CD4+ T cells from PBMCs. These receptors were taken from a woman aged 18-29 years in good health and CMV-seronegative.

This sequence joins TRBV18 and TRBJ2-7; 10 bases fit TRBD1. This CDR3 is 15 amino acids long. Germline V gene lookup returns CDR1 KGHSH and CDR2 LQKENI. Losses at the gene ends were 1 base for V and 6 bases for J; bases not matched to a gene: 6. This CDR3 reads CASSPQGTGALEQYV. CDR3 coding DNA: TGTGCCAGCTCACCACAAGGGACAGGGGCTCTCGAGCAGTACGTC.

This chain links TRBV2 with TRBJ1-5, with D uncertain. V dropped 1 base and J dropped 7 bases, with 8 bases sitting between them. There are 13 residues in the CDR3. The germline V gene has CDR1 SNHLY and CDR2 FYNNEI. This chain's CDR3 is CASSEGLMQPQHF. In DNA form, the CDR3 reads TGTGCCAGCAGTGAAGGCCTGATGCAGCCCCAGCATTTT.

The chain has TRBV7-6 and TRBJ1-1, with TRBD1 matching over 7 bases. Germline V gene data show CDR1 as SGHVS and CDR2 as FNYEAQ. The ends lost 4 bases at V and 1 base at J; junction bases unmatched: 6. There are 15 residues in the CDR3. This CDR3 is CASSSRQGGNTEAFF. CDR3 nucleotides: TGTGCCAGCAGCTCCCGACAGGGCGGGAACACTGAAGCTTTCTTT.

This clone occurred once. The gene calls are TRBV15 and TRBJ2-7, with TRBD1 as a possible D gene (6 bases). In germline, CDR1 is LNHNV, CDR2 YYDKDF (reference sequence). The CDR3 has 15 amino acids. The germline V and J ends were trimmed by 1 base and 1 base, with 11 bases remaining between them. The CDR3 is CATSRGDTRSYEQYV. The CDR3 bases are TGTGCCACCAGCAGAGGGGACACTCGGTCCTACGAGCAGTACGTC.

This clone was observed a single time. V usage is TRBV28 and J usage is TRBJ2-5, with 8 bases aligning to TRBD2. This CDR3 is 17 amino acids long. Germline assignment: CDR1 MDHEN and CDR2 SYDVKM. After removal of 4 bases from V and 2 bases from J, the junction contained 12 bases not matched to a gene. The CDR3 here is CASSSTLGAGEQETQYF. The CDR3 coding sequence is TGTGCCAGCAGTTCGACACTAGGAGCGGGGGAACAAGAGACCCAGTACTTC.

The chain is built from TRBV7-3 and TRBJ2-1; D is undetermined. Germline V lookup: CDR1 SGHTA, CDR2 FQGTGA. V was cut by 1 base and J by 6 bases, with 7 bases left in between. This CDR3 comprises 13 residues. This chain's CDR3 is CASSLITANEQFF. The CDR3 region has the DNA TGTGCCAGCAGCTTAATTACAGCCAATGAGCAGTTCTTC.

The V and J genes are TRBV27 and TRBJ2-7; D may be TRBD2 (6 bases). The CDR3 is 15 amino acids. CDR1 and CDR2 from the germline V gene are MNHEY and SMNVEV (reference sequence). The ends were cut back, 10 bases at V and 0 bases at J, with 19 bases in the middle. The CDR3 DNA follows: TGTGCCAACACCCTGCGGGGTGAGAGCTCCTACGAGCAGTACGTC. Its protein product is CANTLRGESSYEQYV.

CDR3 coding DNA: TGTGCCAGCAGCTTAGGAGCGGCGGGGGGACAAGAGACCCAGTACTTC. The encoded protein is CASSLGAAGGQETQYF. The chain uses TRBV7-2 and TRBJ2-5, with 8 positions matching TRBD2. V trimming: 1 base; J trimming: 2 bases; junction bases outside the gene matches: 6. Per the germline V gene, CDR1 is SGHTA and CDR2 is FQGNSA. The CDR3 runs 16 residues.

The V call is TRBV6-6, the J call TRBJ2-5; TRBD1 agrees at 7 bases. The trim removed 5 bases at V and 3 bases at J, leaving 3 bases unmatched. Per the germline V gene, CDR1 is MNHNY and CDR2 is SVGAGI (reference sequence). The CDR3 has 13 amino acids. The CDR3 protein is CASSRTGEETQYF. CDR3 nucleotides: TGTGCCAGCAGTAGAACAGGGGAAGAGACCCAGTACTTC.